Included here is one T cell receptor beta chain sequence, with context. Its antigen is not identified. The J segment lost 5 bases and the V segment lost 1 base, leaving 13 bases of the junction unmatched. The germline CDR1 and CDR2 sequences are LGHNA and YNFKEQ. This CDR3 is built from 19 residues. This table comes from immunoSEQ multiplex PCR, and its TCRdb copy is limited to in-frame clones, with some not included. The data contain roughly 20,000 clones, about 65% of them seen just once; the ten biggest clones take up 15% to 20%. The data are from a study of somatic mutations in cytotoxic T cells in rheumatoid arthritis. Study observations and caveats: Clonality of CD8+ cells rose with age in rheumatoid arthritis patients but not healthy controls. Slight TRBV07 underrepresentation in rheumatoid arthritis patients went unadjusted for multiple comparisons.

The sequence was obtained from an adult with rheumatoid arthritis. This rearrangement joins TRBV4-2 to TRBJ2-3, with TRBD2 identical over 12 bases. Sequences were obtained from CD8+ T cells sorted from blood. CDR3 coding DNA: TGTGCCAGCAGCCAAGCCGGGACTAGCGGGCCCACCGGTAAAGATACGCAGTATTTT. It yields the protein CASSQAGTSGPTGKDTQYF.